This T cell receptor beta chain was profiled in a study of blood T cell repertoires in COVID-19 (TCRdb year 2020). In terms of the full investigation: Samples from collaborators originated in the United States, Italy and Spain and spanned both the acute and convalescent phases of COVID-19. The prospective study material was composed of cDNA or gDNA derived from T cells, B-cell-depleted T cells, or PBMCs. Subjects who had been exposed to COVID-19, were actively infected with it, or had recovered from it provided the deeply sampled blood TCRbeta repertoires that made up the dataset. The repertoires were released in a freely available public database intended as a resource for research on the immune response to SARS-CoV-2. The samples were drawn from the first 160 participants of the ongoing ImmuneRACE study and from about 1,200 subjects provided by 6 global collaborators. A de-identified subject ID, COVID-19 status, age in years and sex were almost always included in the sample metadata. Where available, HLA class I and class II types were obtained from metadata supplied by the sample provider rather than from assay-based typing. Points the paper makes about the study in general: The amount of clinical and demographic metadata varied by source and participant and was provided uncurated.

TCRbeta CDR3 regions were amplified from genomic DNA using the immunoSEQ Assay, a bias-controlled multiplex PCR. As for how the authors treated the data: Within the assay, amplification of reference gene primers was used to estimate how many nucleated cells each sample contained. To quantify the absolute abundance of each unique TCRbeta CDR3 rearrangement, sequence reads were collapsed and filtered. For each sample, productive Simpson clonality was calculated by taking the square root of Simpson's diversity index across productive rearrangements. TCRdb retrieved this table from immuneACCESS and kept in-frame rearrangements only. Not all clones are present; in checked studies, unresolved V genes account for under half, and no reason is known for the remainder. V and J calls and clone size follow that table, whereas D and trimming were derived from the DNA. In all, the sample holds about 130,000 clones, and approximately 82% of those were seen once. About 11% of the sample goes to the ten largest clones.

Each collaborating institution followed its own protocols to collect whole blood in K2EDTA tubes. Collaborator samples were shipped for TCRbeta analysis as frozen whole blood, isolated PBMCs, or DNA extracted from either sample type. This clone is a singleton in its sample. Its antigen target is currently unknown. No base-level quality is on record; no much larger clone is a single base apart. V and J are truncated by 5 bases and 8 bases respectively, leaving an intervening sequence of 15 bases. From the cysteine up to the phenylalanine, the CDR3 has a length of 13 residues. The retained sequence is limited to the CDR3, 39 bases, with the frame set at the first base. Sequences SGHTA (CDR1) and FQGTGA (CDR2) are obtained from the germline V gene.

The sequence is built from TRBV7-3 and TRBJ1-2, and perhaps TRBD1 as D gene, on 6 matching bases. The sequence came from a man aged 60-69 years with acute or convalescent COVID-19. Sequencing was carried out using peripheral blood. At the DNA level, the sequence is TGTGCCAGCAGCACGTCACAGGGATTAGGCTACACCTTC. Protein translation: CASSTSQGLGYTF.